Following are 18 T cell receptor beta chains from one sample sequenced in a study of blood T cells in healthy people across ages. The use of a sample-barcoded 5' primer and a J-beta primer mix characterized a second PCR of 7 to 11 cycles. TCRdb analysed the 5' RACE reads with MiXCR anew, one entry per CDR3 protein. The sample consists of 1.5 million to 2 million distinct CDR3 sequences, around half of them appearing once. Material: blood. The receptor set was obtained from a woman in her 40s in good health.

This clonotype was counted at least ten times. The chain couples TRBV5-6 to TRBJ2-3; D not certain. V lost 2 bases, J lost 0 bases, and 4 bases lay in between. The CDR3 is 13 amino acids. Germline V gene lookup returns CDR1 SGHDT and CDR2 YYEEEE. CDR3 bases: TGTGCCAGCAGCTTTCAAAGCACAGATACGCAGTATTTT. It is translated as CASSFQSTDTQYF.

The chain joins TRBV5-1 to TRBJ2-7, with TRBD1 matching over 8 bases. This CDR3 contains 15 residues. Germline-derived CDR1 and CDR2 are SGHRS and YFSETQ. J was trimmed by 3 bases and V by 4 bases; bases with no gene match: 9. CDR3 amino acids: CASSVGQGAIYEQYF. The CDR3 region has the DNA TGCGCCAGCAGCGTCGGACAGGGCGCGATCTACGAGCAGTACTTC.

This sequence joins TRBV28 and TRBJ2-7; 7 bases line up with TRBD1. Near its end, the DNA agrees better with TRBJ2-5, so the J call may be wrong. This CDR3 has 15 amino acids. The V gene's germline CDR1 is MDHEN and CDR2 SYDVKM. Here the CDR3 DNA reads TGTGCCAGCAGTTGTGGGACAGAACTAAAAGAGACCCAGTACTTC. This encodes CASSCGTELKETQYF.

The chain couples TRBV28 to TRBJ1-2; TRBD1 might be the D (6 bases). Trimming stripped 7 bases from V and 5 bases from J, with 20 bases between. Germline V gene sequence: CDR1 MDHEN, CDR2 SYDVKM. This CDR3 has 15 amino acids. CDR3 in amino acids: CASTKGGGVRYGYTF. CDR3 bases: TGTGCCAGCACAAAGGGGGGGGGCGTAAGATATGGCTACACCTTC.

The chain links TRBV6-1 to TRBJ2-5, with D perhaps TRBD1 or TRBD2 (5 bases each). Germline lookup yields CDR1 MNHNS and CDR2 SASEGT. V was shortened by 4 bases and J by 5 bases, with 17 bases between the two germline ends. There are 15 residues in the CDR3. CDR3 in amino acids: CASSVGTAHRETQYF. CDR3 nucleotides: TGTGCCAGCAGTGTGGGGACCGCCCATCGTGAGACCCAGTACTTC.

This clonotype appeared once. J is TRBJ2-3 and V is TRBV2; 7 nucleotides agree with TRBD1. The CDR3 loop spans 15 amino acids. The germline V gene encodes CDR1 SNHLY and CDR2 FYNNEI. Losses at the gene ends were 7 bases for V and 1 base for J; bases not matched to a gene: 8. DNA of the CDR3: TGTGCCAGCACTTCGGACAGGCGCCGCACAGATACGCAGTATTTT. This encodes CASTSDRRRTDTQYF.

This clonotype showed up just a few times. The rearrangement joins TRBV27 to TRBJ2-5; perhaps TRBD1 as D (5 bases). Near its end, the DNA agrees better with TRBJ2-7, so the J call may be wrong. In germline, CDR1 is MNHEY, CDR2 SMNVEV (reference sequence). The CDR3 totals 12 residues. The CDR3: CASRDNLSEQYF. The CDR3 nucleotides are TGTGCCAGCAGGGACAATTTGAGCGAGCAGTACTTC.

There are a few counts of this clonotype. The J gene is TRBJ1-2, the V gene TRBV7-9; D possibly corresponds to TRBD1 (5 bases). The CDR3 runs 15 residues. V gave up 5 bases and J gave up 8 bases, with 21 bases separating them. Germline CDR1 SEHNR, CDR2 FQNEAQ (reference sequence). In DNA, the CDR3 is TGTGCCAGCAGCCCGGGCAGTGGTCGACGGGACGGCTACACCTTC. It encodes CASSPGSGRRDGYTF.

The chain recombines TRBV20-1 with TRBJ2-5, with TRBD1 as a possible D gene (6 bases). The CDR3 spans 15 residues. Trimming removed 5 bases from V and 1 base from J, with 17 bases in between. Germline-derived CDR1 and CDR2 are DFQATT and SNEGSKA (reference sequence). CDR3 residues: CSAPDRTRLQETQYF. As DNA, the CDR3 is TGCAGTGCTCCAGACAGGACGCGACTCCAAGAGACCCAGTACTTC.

The chain recombines TRBV4-3 with TRBJ2-3; TRBD2 aligns across 11 bases. CDR1 is LGHNA, CDR2 YSLEER, per germline. Germline trimming cut 4 bases from V and 6 bases from J; bases unmatched to any gene: 6. The CDR3 sequence is 15 residues long. CDR3 in DNA: TGCGCCAGCAGCCGATCCGGGACTAGCGGCGATACGCAGTATTTT. Protein: CASSRSGTSGDTQYF.

This rearrangement joins TRBV29-1 to TRBJ2-7; a possible D gene is TRBD1 (6 bases). In germline, CDR1 is SQVTM, CDR2 ANQGSEA. There are 13 residues in the CDR3. Trimming stripped 3 bases from V and 7 bases from J, with 16 bases between. The CDR3 spells CSVERQAVNEQYF. The DNA of the CDR3 is TGCAGCGTTGAGAGACAGGCGGTCAATGAGCAGTACTTC.

This clonotype was observed a few times. The genes are TRBV5-5 and TRBJ1-1; D possibly corresponds to TRBD1 (6 bases). CDR1 and CDR2 (germline): SGHKS, YYEKEE (reference sequence). Trimming removed 4 bases from V and 6 bases from J, with 13 bases in between. There are 13 residues in the CDR3. In nucleotides, the CDR3 is TGTGCCAGCAGCCTGACAGGATTCGCTGAAGCTTTCTTT. It codes for CASSLTGFAEAFF.

This clonotype was seen a handful of times. V is TRBV28 and J is TRBJ2-3, with 8 bases that match TRBD2. CDR1 is MDHEN and CDR2 is SYDVKM in the germline V gene. V shed 8 bases and J 4 bases; nucleotides not matched to a gene: 8. This CDR3 is 14 amino acids long. CDR3 in amino acids: CASERTSHPDTQYF. CDR3 nucleotide sequence: TGTGCCAGCGAGAGGACTAGCCACCCAGATACGCAGTATTTT.

To note about this clonotype: A read error may produce the germline difference seen at one junction end. V is TRBV7-9 and J is TRBJ2-3; the D is unclear. The CDR3 has 13 amino acids. Germline V CDR1 and CDR2: SEHNR, FQNEAQ (reference sequence). The DNA of the CDR3 is TGTGCCAACAGCTTAGATAGCACAGATACGCAGTATTTT. This codes for CANSLDSTDTQYF.

As for this clonotype: The junction and the germline gene differ at one end; a read error may be behind it. V gene TRBV7-7 combines with J gene TRBJ2-3; D possibly corresponds to TRBD2 (6 bases). CDR1 is SSHAT and CDR2 is FNYEAQ in the germline V gene (reference sequence). The CDR3 totals 15 residues. CDR3 loop: CASSTGSTITDTQYF. As DNA, the CDR3 is TGTGCTAGCAGTACCGGGAGTACCATCACAGATACGCAGTATTTT.

This clonotype appeared a few times. This chain links TRBV12-3 or TRBV12-4 with TRBJ1-1; possible D gene TRBD1, 5 bases. The CDR3 has 13 residues. Deletions cut 4 bases from V and 0 bases from J, with 6 bases between. CDR3 coding DNA: TGTGCCAGCAGTTGGGGCCTGAACACTGAAGCTTTCTTT. Translation gives CASSWGLNTEAFF.

The chain combines TRBV20-1 with TRBJ1-2, with TRBD1 identical over 10 bases. The V gene's germline CDR1 is DFQATT and CDR2 SNEGSKA (reference sequence). The CDR3 is 14 residues long. Germline trimming cut 5 bases from V and 6 bases from J; bases unmatched to any gene: 9. The chain's CDR3 is CSADTGTGVHGYTF. For the CDR3, the DNA is TGCAGTGCTGACACCGGGACAGGGGTTCATGGCTACACCTTC.

The CDR3 region is CSVGSGGEQYF. DNA for the CDR3: TGCAGCGTTGGAAGTGGGGGCGAGCAGTACTTC. This rearrangement joins TRBV29-1 to TRBJ2-5, with D possibly called TRBD1 or TRBD2 (5 bases each). The J call may be in error: the DNA end matches TRBJ2-7 better. Per germline, CDR1 SQVTM and CDR2 ANQGSEA. This CDR3 spans 11 amino acids.